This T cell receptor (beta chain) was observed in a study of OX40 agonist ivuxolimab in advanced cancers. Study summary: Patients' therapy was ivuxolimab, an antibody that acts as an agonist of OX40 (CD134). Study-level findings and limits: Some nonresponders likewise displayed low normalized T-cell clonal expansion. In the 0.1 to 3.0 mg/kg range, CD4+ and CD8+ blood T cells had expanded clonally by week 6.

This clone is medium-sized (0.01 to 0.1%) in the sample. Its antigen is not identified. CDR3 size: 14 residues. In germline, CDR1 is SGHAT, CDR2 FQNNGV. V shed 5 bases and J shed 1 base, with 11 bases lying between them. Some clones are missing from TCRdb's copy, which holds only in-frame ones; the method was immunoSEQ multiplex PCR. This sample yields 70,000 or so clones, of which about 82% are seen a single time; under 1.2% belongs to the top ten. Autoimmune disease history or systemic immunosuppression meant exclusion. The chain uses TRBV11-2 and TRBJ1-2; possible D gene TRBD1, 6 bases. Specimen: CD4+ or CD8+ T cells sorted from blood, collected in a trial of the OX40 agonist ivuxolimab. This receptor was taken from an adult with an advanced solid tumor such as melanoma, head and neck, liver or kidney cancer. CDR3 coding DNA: TGTGCCAGCAGCGGACAGTTAGTTAACTATGGCTACACCTTC. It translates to CASSGQLVNYGYTF.